A selection of T cell receptor beta chains follows, all from one sample in a study of memory CD4+ T cells and cytomegalovirus serostatus. The method was immunoSEQ multiplex PCR; TCRdb's version includes in-frame clones alone and lacks a portion of them. The data hold roughly 64,000 clones, with approximately 71% observed a single time. The source material was memory CD4+ T cells from blood. The receptors derive from an adult in good health and CMV-seronegative. The CDR3 runs from the conserved cysteine through the conserved F or W. The D gene is left open where the match is weak. Clone size is stated in some rows and not others, as once, few, many or a class when expanded.

>TRBV10-1|NA|TRBJ1-2|TRBD1
TGCGCCAGCAGTGATGGACAGGGGCATGGCTACACCTTC
CASSDGQGHGYTF
>TRBV11-2|NA|TRBJ2-5|TRBD2
TGTGCCAGCAGCTTACATCCCAGCGGGGTTGGGGGGACCCAGTACTTC
CASSLHPSGVGGTQYF
>TRBV2|NA|TRBJ2-1|TRBD2
TGTGCCAGCAGAATGGGACTAGCGGGAGTATCTGAGCAGTTCTTC
CASRMGLAGVSEQFF
>TRBV6-5|NA|TRBJ2-7|NA
TGTGCCAGCAGCAACAACAGGGATCGCGAGCAGTACTTC
CASSNNRDREQYF
>TRBV5-4|NA|TRBJ1-2|TRBD1
TGTGCCAGCAGCTTAAGGACAGGGGAAGGCTATGGCTACACCTTC
CASSLRTGEGYGYTF
>TRBV5-1|NA|TRBJ2-2|NA
TGCGCCAGCAGCGAGGGACCACCGAACACCGGGGAGCTGTTTTTT
CASSEGPPNTGELFF
>TRBV9|NA|TRBJ2-3|TRBD2
TGTGCCAGCAGCGCTTATAGCGGGAGGGATTCGGATACGCAGTATTTT
CASSAYSGRDSDTQYF
>TRBV6-5|NA|TRBJ2-4|NA
TGTGCCAGCAGTTACTCGACAGCACTAGCCAAAAACATTCAGTACTTC
CASSYSTALAKNIQYF
>TRBV2|few|TRBJ1-2|NA
TGTGCCAGCAGTCCAGCCATGACAGCCTATGGCTACACCTTC
CASSPAMTAYGYTF
>TRBV18|NA|TRBJ2-7|NA
TGTGCCAGCTCACCAATCCAGGCCTCCTACGAGCAGTACTTC
CASSPIQASYEQYF
>TRBV4-3|NA|TRBJ2-1|TRBD2
TGCGCCAGCAGCCAAGGCAAACGGACAACTAGCGGAGGGTTCTCCTACAATGAGCAGTTCTTC
CASSQGKRTTSGGFSYNEQFF
>TRBV11-1|NA|TRBJ2-5|NA
TGTGCCAGCAGCTTAGGGCAGGGGAATCAAGAGACCCAGTACTTC
CASSLGQGNQETQYF
>TRBV10-3|NA|TRBJ2-1|TRBD2
TGTGCCATCCAACTAGCGGGGTCCCCATTTGAAGAGCAGTTCTTC
CAIQLAGSPFEEQFF
>TRBV7-9|NA|TRBJ1-4|TRBD1
TGTGCCAGCAGCTTAGCTGGGCGAACAGGGGCGACTAATGAAAAACTGTTTTTT
CASSLAGRTGATNEKLFF
>TRBV7-9|NA|TRBJ1-4|TRBD1
TGTGCCGGCTCCAGGGGGGAAAAACTGTTTTTT
CAGSRGEKLFF
>TRBV27|NA|TRBJ2-1|TRBD2
TGTGCCAGCAGCCCTGGCATGGGCGGGAGGGCCGGGGTTGAGCAGTTCTTC
CASSPGMGGRAGVEQFF
>TRBV4-3|NA|TRBJ1-1|NA
TGCGCCAGCAGCCAGGGCATGGCTGGGTTTGGTGAAGCTTTCTTT
CASSQGMAGFGEAFF
>TRBV4-3|NA|TRBJ1-4|TRBD1
TGCGCCAGCAGCCAAGGTGACAGGGTCGGGGATGAAAAACTGTTTTTT
CASSQGDRVGDEKLFF
>TRBV5-1|NA|TRBJ1-2|TRBD1
TGCGCCAGCAGCTGGGAGGGACCTCAGGGGGCCTTCGGCTACACCTTC
CASSWEGPQGAFGYTF
>TRBV18|once|TRBJ2-3|NA
TGTGCCAGCTCAAATAGGGTGGACTTACGCACAGATACGCAGTATTTT
CASSNRVDLRTDTQYF
>TRBV7-7|NA|TRBJ2-2|TRBD1
TGTGCTAGCAGCTTCGGACAGGGCGTCAACACCGGGGAGCTGTTTTTT
CASSFGQGVNTGELFF
>TRBV7-2|NA|TRBJ2-7|TRBD1
TGTGCCAGCAGCTTAAACGGACAGGGGTCCTACGAGCAGTACTTC
CASSLNGQGSYEQYF
>TRBV6-6|NA|TRBJ2-2|NA
TGTGCCAGCAGGGAGGGGGAGCTGTTTTTT
CASREGELFF
>TRBV11-3|NA|TRBJ2-1|NA
TGTGCCAGCAGCTTTATGCTCTGCGGAATGGGGAATGAGCAGTTCTTC
CASSFMLCGMGNEQFF
>TRBV7-6|NA|TRBJ2-1|TRBD2
TGTGCCAGCCAGAGACTAGCGGGAGGCAATGAGCAGTTCTTC
CASQRLAGGNEQFF
>TRBV5-5|NA|TRBJ1-5|NA
TGTGCCAGCAGCTTGGAGGGAAGGCGCAATCAGCCCCAGCATTTT
CASSLEGRRNQPQHF
>TRBV11-2|NA|TRBJ1-1|TRBD1
TGTGCCAGCAGCTCCGAGGGGAGGGGACAGGGTGGAGGTGCTGAAGCTTTCTTT
CASSSEGRGQGGGAEAFF
>TRBV7-2|NA|TRBJ1-2|NA
TGTGCCAGCAGCATAGACAGGATTGGTGGCTACACCTTC
CASSIDRIGGYTF
>TRBV6-5|NA|TRBJ1-5|NA
TGTGCCAGCAGTTACTCGCAGGGGAATCAGCCCCAGCATTTT
CASSYSQGNQPQHF
>TRBV18|NA|TRBJ1-1|TRBD1
TGTGCCAGCTCACCACCAAACAGGGGCCGGAACACTGAAGCTTTCTTT
CASSPPNRGRNTEAFF
>TRBV7-2|NA|TRBJ2-1|TRBD2
TGTGCCAGCAGCTTAATCGCGGGAGGGCAGGGAGCTGAGCAGTTCTTC
CASSLIAGGQGAEQFF
>TRBV15|NA|TRBJ2-4|TRBD2
TGTGCCACCAGCAAAGAACTAGCGGGGGCGTTCTTGTACTTC
CATSKELAGAFLYF
>TRBV6-1|many|TRBJ1-2|TRBD1
TGTGCCAGCCGAATACAGGGGGCGTTCTCTGGCTACACCTTC
CASRIQGAFSGYTF
>TRBV14|few|TRBJ2-5|NA
TGTGCCAGCAGCCAAAGAGGGGCCCAGTACTTC
CASSQRGAQYF
>TRBV11-2|once|TRBJ2-3|NA
TGTGCCAGCAGCTTAAAGTGGAACGATAGAGATACGCAGTATTTT
CASSLKWNDRDTQYF
>TRBV4-1|NA|TRBJ1-3|NA
TGCGCCAGCAGCCGCCAGGCCCTGGGACCCAACTCTGGAAACACCATATATTTT
CASSRQALGPNSGNTIYF
>TRBV5-4|NA|TRBJ2-1|TRBD1
TGTGCCAGCAGCCAGGGACAGGGGACCTACAATGAGCAGTTCTTC
CASSQGQGTYNEQFF
>TRBV19|NA|TRBJ2-7|NA
TGTGCCAGTAGTGTGCGGAATACCTACGAGCAGTACTTC
CASSVRNTYEQYF
>TRBV6-1|NA|TRBJ2-7|NA
TGTGCCAGCAGTGAATCGGCGTACGAGCAGTACTTC
CASSESAYEQYF
>TRBV11-3|few|TRBJ2-7|TRBD1
TGTGCCAGCAGCCTGACCACAGGGGCGGTGCAGTACTTC
CASSLTTGAVQYF
>TRBV7-9|NA|TRBJ2-2|TRBD1
TGTGCCAGCAGCTTAGGCATACCGGGACAGAGCCAGCACGGGGAGCTGTTTTTT
CASSLGIPGQSQHGELFF
>TRBV5-1|once|TRBJ2-7|TRBD1
TGCGCCAGCAGCTTATCCGGGACAGGGGGTTTATTTCGGGACGAGCAGTACTTC
CASSLSGTGGLFRDEQYF
>TRBV7-3|NA|TRBJ2-2|NA
TGTGCCAGCAGCTTGGACCCCCCGGGACACCGTAACACCGGGGAGCTGTTTTTT
CASSLDPPGHRNTGELFF